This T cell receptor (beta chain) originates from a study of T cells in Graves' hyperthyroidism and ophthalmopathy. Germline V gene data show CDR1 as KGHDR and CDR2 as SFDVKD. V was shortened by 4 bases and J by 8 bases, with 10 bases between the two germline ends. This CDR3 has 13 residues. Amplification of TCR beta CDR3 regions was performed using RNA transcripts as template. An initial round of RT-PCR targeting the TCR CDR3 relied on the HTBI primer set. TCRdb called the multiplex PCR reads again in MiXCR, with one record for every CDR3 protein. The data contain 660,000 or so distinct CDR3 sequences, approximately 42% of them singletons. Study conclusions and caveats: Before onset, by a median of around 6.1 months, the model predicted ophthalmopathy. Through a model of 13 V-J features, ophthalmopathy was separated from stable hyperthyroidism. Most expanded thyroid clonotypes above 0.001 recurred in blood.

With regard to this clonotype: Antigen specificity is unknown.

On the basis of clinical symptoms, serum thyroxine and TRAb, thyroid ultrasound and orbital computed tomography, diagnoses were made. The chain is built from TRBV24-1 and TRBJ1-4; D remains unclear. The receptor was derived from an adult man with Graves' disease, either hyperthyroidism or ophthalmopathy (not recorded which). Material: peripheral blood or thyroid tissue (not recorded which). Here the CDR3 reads CATSDYNREKLFF. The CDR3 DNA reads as TGTGCCACCAGTGACTATAACCGGGAAAAACTGTTTTTT.